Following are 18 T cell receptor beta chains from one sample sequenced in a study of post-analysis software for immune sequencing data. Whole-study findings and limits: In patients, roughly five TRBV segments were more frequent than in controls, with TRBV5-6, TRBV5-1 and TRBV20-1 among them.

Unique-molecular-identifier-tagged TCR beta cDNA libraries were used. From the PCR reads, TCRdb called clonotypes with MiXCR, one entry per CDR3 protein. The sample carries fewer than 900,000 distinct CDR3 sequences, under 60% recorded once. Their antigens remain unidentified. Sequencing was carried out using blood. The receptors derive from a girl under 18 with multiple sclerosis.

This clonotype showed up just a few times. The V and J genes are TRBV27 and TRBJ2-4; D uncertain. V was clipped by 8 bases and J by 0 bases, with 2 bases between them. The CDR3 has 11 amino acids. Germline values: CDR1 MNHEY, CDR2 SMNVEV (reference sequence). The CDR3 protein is CASGAKNIQYF. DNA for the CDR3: TGTGCCAGCGGAGCCAAAAACATTCAGTACTTC.

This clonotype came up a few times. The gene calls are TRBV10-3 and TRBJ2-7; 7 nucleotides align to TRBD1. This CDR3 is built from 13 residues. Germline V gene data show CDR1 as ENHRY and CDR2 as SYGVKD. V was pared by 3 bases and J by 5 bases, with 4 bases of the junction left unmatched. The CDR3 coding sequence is TGTGCCATCAGTGACTGGCAGGGGGACGAGCAGTACTTC. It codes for CAISDWQGDEQYF.

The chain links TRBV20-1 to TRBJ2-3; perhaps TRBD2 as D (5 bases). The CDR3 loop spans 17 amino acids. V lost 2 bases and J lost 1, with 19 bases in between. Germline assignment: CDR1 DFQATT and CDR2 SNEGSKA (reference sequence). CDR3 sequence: CSARWASGTRGTDTQYF. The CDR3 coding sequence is TGCAGTGCTAGATGGGCAAGCGGTACGAGGGGCACAGATACGCAGTATTTT.

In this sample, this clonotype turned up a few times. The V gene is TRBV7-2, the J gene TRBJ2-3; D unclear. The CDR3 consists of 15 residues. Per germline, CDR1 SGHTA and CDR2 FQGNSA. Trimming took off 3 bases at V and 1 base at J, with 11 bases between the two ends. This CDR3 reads CASSFLPPGTDTQYF. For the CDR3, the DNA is TGTGCCAGCAGCTTTCTTCCCCCTGGCACAGATACGCAGTATTTT.

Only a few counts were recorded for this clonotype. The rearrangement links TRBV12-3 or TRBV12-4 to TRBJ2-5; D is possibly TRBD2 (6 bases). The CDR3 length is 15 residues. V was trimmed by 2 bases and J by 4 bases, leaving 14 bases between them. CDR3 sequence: CASSLSAGLLETQYF. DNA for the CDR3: TGTGCCAGCAGTTTATCGGCTGGACTACTAGAGACCCAGTACTTC.

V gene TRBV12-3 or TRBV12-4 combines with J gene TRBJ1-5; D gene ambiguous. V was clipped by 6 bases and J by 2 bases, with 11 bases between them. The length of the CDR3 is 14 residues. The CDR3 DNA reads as TGTGCCAGCAGCCGACCTGAGGGCAATCAGCCCCAGCATTTT. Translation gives CASSRPEGNQPQHF.

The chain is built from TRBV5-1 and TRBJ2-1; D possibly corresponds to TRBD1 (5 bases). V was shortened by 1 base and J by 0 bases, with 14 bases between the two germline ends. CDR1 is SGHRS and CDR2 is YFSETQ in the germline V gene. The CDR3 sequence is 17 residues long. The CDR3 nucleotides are TGCGCCAGCAGCTTGTTGCCCTGGGGCACCTCCTACAATGAGCAGTTCTTC. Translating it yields CASSLLPWGTSYNEQFF.

The CDR3 sequence: CASRTTSGSYNEQFF. The CDR3, as DNA: TGCGCCAGCAGAACCACTAGCGGCTCCTACAATGAGCAGTTCTTC. V usage is TRBV10-2 and J usage is TRBJ2-1; TRBD2 aligns across 8 bases. The CDR3 covers 15 residues. In germline, CDR1 is WSHSY, CDR2 SAAADI. The V and J ends lost 6 bases and 0 bases, in that order; junction bases with no gene match: 4.

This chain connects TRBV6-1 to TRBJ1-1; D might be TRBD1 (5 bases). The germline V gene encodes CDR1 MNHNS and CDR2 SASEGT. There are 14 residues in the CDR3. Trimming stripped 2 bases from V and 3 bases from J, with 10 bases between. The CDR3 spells CASSEIRAHTEAFF. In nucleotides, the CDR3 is TGTGCCAGCAGTGAAATCAGGGCGCACACTGAAGCTTTCTTT.

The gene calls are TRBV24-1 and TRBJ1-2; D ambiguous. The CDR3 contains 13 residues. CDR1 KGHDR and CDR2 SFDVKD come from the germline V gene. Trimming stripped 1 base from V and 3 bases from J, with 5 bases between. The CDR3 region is CATSDLTDYGYTF. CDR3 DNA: TGTGCCACCAGTGATTTAACGGACTATGGCTACACCTTC.

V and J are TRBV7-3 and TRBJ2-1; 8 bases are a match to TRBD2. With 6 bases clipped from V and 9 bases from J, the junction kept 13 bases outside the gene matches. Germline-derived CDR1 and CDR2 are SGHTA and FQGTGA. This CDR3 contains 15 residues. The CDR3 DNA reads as TGTGCCAGCAGTCGAGCGGGAGTGGTAGGCGGTGAGCAGTTCTTC. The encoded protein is CASSRAGVVGGEQFF.

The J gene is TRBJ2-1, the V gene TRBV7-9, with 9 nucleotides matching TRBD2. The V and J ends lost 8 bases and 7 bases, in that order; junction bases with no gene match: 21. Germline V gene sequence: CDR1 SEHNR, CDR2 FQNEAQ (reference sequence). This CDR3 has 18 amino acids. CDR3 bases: TGTGCCAGCGACTTGGGAGGCGGGAGGGCCTACCCCCCGAATGAGCAGTTCTTC. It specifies CASDLGGGRAYPPNEQFF.

In DNA form, the CDR3 reads TGTGCCAGCAGCCAAGCTGGGACAGGGGACTATGTGCAGTTCTTC. Protein product: CASSQAGTGDYVQFF. The chain joins TRBV7-2 to TRBJ2-1; 10 bases are shared with TRBD1. This CDR3 contains 15 residues. The ends lost 5 bases at V and 12 bases at J; junction bases unmatched: 13. CDR1 and CDR2 from the germline V gene are SGHTA and FQGNSA.

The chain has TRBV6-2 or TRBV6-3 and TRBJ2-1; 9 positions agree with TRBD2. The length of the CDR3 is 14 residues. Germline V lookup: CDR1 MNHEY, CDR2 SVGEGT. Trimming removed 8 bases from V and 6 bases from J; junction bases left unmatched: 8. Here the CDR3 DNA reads TGTGCCAGCTCTTGGCTAGCGGGGATCAATGAGCAGTTCTTC. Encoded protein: CASSWLAGINEQFF.

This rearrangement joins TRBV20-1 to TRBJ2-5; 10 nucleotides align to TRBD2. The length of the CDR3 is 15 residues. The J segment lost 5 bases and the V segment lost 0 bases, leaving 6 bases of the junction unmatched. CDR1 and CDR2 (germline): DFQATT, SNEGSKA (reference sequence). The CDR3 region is CSARDPSGRIETQYF. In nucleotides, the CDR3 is TGCAGTGCTAGAGATCCTAGCGGGAGAATTGAGACCCAGTACTTC.

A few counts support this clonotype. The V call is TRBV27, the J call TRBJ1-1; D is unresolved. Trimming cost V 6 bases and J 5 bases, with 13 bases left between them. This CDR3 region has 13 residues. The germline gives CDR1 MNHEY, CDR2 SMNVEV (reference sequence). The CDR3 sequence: CASRPLTDTEAFF. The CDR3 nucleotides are TGTGCCAGCAGACCCTTGACGGATACTGAAGCTTTCTTT.

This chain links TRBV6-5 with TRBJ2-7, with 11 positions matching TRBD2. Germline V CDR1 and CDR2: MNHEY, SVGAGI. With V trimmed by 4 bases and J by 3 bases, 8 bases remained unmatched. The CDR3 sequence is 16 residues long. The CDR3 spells CASSSLAGGGIYEQYF. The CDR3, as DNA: TGTGCCAGCAGTTCCCTAGCGGGGGGAGGTATCTACGAGCAGTACTTC.

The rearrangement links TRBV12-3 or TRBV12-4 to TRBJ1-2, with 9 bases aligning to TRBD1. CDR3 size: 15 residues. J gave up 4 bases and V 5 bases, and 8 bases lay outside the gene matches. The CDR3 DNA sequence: TGTGCCAGCAGTCCCAACAGGGGGCGAGGCTATGGCTACACCTTC. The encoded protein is CASSPNRGRGYGYTF.